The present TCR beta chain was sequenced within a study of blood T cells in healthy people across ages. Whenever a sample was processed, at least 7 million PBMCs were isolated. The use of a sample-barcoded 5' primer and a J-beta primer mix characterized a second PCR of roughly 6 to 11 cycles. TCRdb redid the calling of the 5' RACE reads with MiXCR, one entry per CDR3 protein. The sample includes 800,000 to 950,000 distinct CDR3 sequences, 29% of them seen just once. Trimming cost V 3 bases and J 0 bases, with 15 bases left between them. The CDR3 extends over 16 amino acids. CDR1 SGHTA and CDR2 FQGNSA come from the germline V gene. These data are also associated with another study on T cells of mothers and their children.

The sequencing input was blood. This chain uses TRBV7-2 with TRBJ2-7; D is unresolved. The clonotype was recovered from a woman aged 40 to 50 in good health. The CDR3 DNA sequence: TGTGCCAGCAGCTTGGGTCAGTCCTTGGGCTCCTACGAGCAGTACTTC. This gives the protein CASSLGQSLGSYEQYF.